Described below is a single T cell receptor (beta chain) sequence and its context. Libraries were prepared by immunoSEQ multiplex PCR; TCRdb keeps only in-frame clonotypes and omits some of them. The data contain about 260,000 clones, roughly 88% of them seen just once; the ten biggest clones take up around 1.9%. These data originate in a study of blood T cell repertoires in COVID-19. V dropped 0 bases and J dropped 3 bases, with 6 bases sitting between them. Germline values: CDR1 GTSNPN, CDR2 SVGIG (reference sequence). The CDR3 spans 13 residues. The chain joins TRBV30 to TRBJ1-5; no clear D. Material: PBMCs or T cells enriched from blood (not recorded which). The TCR was taken from a woman aged 50 to 65 who had recovered from COVID-19. Written as DNA, the CDR3 is TGTGCCTGGAGTGTTCACACCAATCAGCCCCAGCATTTT. It is translated as CAWSVHTNQPQHF.